This T cell receptor beta chain was recorded in a study of blood T cell repertoires in COVID-19. About the research overall: Some COVID-19 samples were acute and others convalescent; all came from the United States, Italy and Spain.

Germline V gives CDR1 SQVTM, CDR2 ANQGSEA. Trimming took 2 bases from V and 5 from J, leaving 15 bases between them. The CDR3 covers 14 residues. The data were produced by immunoSEQ multiplex PCR, yet TCRdb's version contains in-frame clones alone and is incomplete. Altogether over 200,000 clones are present, over 80% being singletons, with the ten largest covering roughly 5%. The sequence derives from a human donor in a cohort sampled during active COVID-19. The source material was peripheral blood. The V gene is TRBV29-1, the J gene TRBJ1-1, with a possible D match to TRBD1 (5 bases). The chain's CDR3 is CSVEKGIEGTEAFF. The DNA for the CDR3 is TGCAGCGTTGAAAAGGGGATAGAAGGGACTGAAGCTTTCTTT. Combining the CDR3 with reference TRBV29-1 and TRBJ1-1 gives the whole variable domain SAVISQKPSRDICQRGTSLTIQCQVDSQVTMMFWYRQQPGQSLTLIATANQGSEATYESGFVIDKFPISRPNLTFSTLTVSNMSPEDSSIYLCSVEKGIEGTEAFFGQGTRLTVV.